This T cell receptor (beta chain) was sequenced for a study of cytomegalovirus exposure and HLA in healthy donors. General study points: The authors confirmed in vitro that a few CMV-associated chains were specific for CMV antigens. Previously analyzed data showed that most TCR beta V segments were productive at a frequency of about 87% or about 30%. The study put some 150 TCR beta chains on its list as cytomegalovirus-associated. Association of a missense DCLRE1C variant with TCR beta V- and J-gene trimming was reported in a later analysis.

PCR used 60 Vbeta primers and 13 Jbeta primers. Some clones are missing from TCRdb's copy, which holds only in-frame ones; the method was immunoSEQ multiplex PCR. The data contain roughly 100,000 clones, 60% to 80% of them singletons. In the case of this clone: The antigen remains unidentified.

This CDR3 comprises 12 residues. V lost 7 bases to trimming and J lost 7 bases; unmatched junction nucleotides: 6. CDR1 and CDR2 (germline): SNHLY, FYNNEI. Sequenced sample: PBMCs. The V and J genes are TRBV2 and TRBJ2-7; 8 positions agree with TRBD2. The clonotype originates from a female donor in good health and CMV-seronegative. The CDR3 sequence is CASNAGGREQYF. Here the CDR3 DNA reads TGTGCCAGCAATGCGGGAGGAAGGGAGCAGTACTTC.